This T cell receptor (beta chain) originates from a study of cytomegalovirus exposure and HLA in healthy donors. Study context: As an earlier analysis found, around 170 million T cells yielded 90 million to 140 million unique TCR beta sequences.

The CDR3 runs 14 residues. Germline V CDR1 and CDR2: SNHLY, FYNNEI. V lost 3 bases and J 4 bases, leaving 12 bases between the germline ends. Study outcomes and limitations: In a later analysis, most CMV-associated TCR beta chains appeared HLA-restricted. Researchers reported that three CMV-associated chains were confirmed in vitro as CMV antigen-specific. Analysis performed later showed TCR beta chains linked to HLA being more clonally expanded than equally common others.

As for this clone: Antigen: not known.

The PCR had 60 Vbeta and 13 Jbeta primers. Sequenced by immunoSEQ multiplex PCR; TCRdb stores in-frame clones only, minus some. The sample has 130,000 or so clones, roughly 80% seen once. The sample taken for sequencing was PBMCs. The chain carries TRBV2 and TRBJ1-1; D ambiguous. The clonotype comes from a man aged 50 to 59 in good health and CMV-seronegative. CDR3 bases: TGTGCCAGCAGTGACCCAGGAGGTGGCACTGAAGCTTTCTTT. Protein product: CASSDPGGGTEAFF.